A single sample gave rise to the 16 T cell receptor beta chains below, sequenced in a study of blood T cells in healthy people across ages. The authors ran a second PCR of about 6 to 11 cycles using a sample-barcoded 5' primer and a J-beta primer mix. TCRdb re-called the 5' RACE reads through MiXCR, storing one row per CDR3 protein. The sample holds hundreds of thousands of distinct CDR3 sequences; 35% to 40% are singletons and the top ten take 13%. Sequenced material: blood. Every receptor here comes from a man in his late teens or twenties in good health.

In this sample, this clonotype turned up a few times. The rearrangement joins TRBV5-1 to TRBJ2-5; D is undetermined. The germline CDR1 and CDR2 sequences are SGHRS and YFSETQ. The CDR3 is made up of 16 amino acids. Deletions cut 1 base from V and 2 bases from J, with 15 bases between. The DNA for the CDR3 is TGCGCCAGCAGCTTGAGGTCCGTAGTGGGACAAGAGACCCAGTACTTC. Its translation is CASSLRSVVGQETQYF.

This clonotype showed up just a few times. The chain recombines TRBV4-3 with TRBJ2-7; D is possibly TRBD1 (6 bases). Germline V gives CDR1 LGHNA, CDR2 YSLEER. CDR3 length: 15 amino acids. V was clipped by 0 bases and J by 0 bases, with 9 bases between them. CDR3 in amino acids: CASSQDRDNSYEQYF. Written as DNA, the CDR3 is TGCGCCAGCAGCCAAGACAGGGACAACTCCTACGAGCAGTACTTC.

This chain connects TRBV7-9 to TRBJ2-3, with no clear D. Germline-derived CDR1 and CDR2 are SEHNR and FQNEAQ (reference sequence). This CDR3 spans 14 amino acids. The V end was cut by 4 bases, the J end by 2 bases, with 10 bases between. The CDR3 loop reads CASSSGVYTDTQYF. For the CDR3, the DNA is TGTGCCAGCAGCTCTGGGGTCTACACAGATACGCAGTATTTT.

This clonotype was seen many times. V usage is TRBV10-3 and J usage is TRBJ2-5; TRBD1 might be the D (6 bases). The V and J ends lost 3 bases and 4 bases respectively, with 12 bases between them. Looked up from germline, CDR1 is ENHRY and CDR2 is SYGVKD. CDR3 length: 14 residues. CDR3 sequence reads: CAISDRGRAETQYF. CDR3 nucleotides: TGTGCCATCAGTGACAGGGGTCGCGCAGAGACCCAGTACTTC.

To note about this clonotype: An end of the junction differs from the germline gene, which may be a read error. This rearrangement joins TRBV7-7 to TRBJ2-3; D remains unclear. The CDR3 has 15 residues. Germline V gene sequence: CDR1 SSHAT, CDR2 FNYEAQ (reference sequence). The CDR3 DNA follows: TGTACCAGCAGCCCCGGCTTTTCTGGCACAGATACGCAGTATTTT. Protein product: CTSSPGFSGTDTQYF.

The chain joins TRBV15 to TRBJ2-5, with D possibly TRBD1 on 6 matching bases. Germline V gene data show CDR1 as LNHNV and CDR2 as YYDKDF (reference sequence). The CDR3 extends over 13 amino acids. V lost 3 bases and J 11 bases, leaving 16 bases between the germline ends. The CDR3 is CATSSRGYNEQYF. CDR3 sequence (DNA): TGTGCCACCAGCAGCAGGGGCTACAATGAGCAGTACTTC.

This clonotype was recorded a few times. This chain joins TRBV13 and TRBJ1-1; D ambiguous. CDR1 and CDR2 (germline): PRHDT, FYEKMQ (reference sequence). Trimming took 5 bases from V and 5 from J, leaving 12 bases between them. The CDR3 has 13 amino acids. The DNA for the CDR3 is TGTGCCAGCAGCGCACAACTGGGGACTGAAGCTTTCTTT. Protein: CASSAQLGTEAFF.

J is TRBJ1-6 and V is TRBV12-3 or TRBV12-4; D unresolved. V shed 6 bases and J shed 6 bases, with 12 bases lying between them. The CDR3 has 14 amino acids. The CDR3 sequence is CASRVGRRNSPLHF. In DNA, the CDR3 is TGTGCCAGCAGAGTAGGTCGGCGTAATTCACCCCTCCACTTT.

The chain combines TRBV6-5 with TRBJ2-5, with D possibly being TRBD2 (7 bases). This CDR3 has 18 amino acids. Between the trimmed V and J ends, which lost 0 bases and 11 bases, there was a span of 28 bases. The V gene's germline CDR1 is MNHEY and CDR2 SVGAGI. CDR3 in amino acids: CASSYSGTGSGGFSEQYF. The CDR3 DNA reads TGTGCCAGCAGTTACTCGGGCACAGGGTCCGGGGGGTTCAGTGAGCAGTACTTC.

This clonotype was recorded many times. The gene calls are TRBV4-1 and TRBJ2-1; D not certain. The V gene's germline CDR1 is MGHRA and CDR2 YSYEKL. This CDR3 is 15 amino acids long. The ends were cut back, 0 bases at V and 2 bases at J, with 8 bases in the middle. This CDR3 is CASSQEIYPYNEQFF. DNA of the CDR3: TGCGCCAGCAGCCAAGAGATATATCCCTACAATGAGCAGTTCTTC.

Comment on this clonotype: One base away lies a much larger clone, so this may be a sequencing read error. This chain uses TRBV4-3 with TRBJ2-3; D may be TRBD2 (5 bases). From germline, CDR1 is LGHNA and CDR2 YSLEER. Trimming removed 4 bases at V and 4 bases at J, with 15 bases between. CDR3 length: 15 residues. CDR3: CASSLVGSEPDTQYF. The CDR3 DNA sequence: TGCGCCAGCAGCCTCGTAGGGAGCGAGCCAGATACGCAGTATTTT.

The chain uses TRBV20-1 and TRBJ2-1, with D perhaps matching TRBD2 (6 bases). There are 13 residues in the CDR3. V lost 2 bases and J lost 6, with 11 bases in between. CDR1 is DFQATT, CDR2 SNEGSKA, per germline (reference sequence). The CDR3: CSARRLVLNEQFF. CDR3 nucleotide sequence: TGCAGTGCTAGAAGACTAGTCCTCAATGAGCAGTTCTTC.

The CDR3 region is CASSSAFEQFF. The CDR3 DNA reads TGTGCCAGCAGTTCTGCGTTTGAGCAGTTCTTC. V gene TRBV12-3 or TRBV12-4 combines with J gene TRBJ2-1; D gene ambiguous. Trimming cost V 4 bases and J 9 bases, with 7 bases left between them. The CDR3 is made up of 11 amino acids.

This clonotype has more than one count but fewer than ten. The CDR3 DNA is TGTGCCAGCAGCTTAGCCGGGACGTATAATTCACCCCTCCACTTT. It specifies CASSLAGTYNSPLHF. V and J are TRBV7-2 and TRBJ1-6, with D tentatively TRBD1 (5 bases). Germline CDR1 and CDR2: SGHTA and FQGNSA. CDR3 length: 15 residues. Between the trimmed V and J ends, which lost 0 bases and 4 bases, there was a span of 7 bases.

This clonotype was detected once. Possible read error: a much larger clone is one base away. The chain carries TRBV7-9 and TRBJ1-2; the D is unclear. This CDR3 has 13 amino acids. Germline CDR1 is SEHNR and CDR2 is FQNEAQ (reference sequence). The CDR3 loop is CSSSLPVPYGYTF. CDR3 DNA sequence: TGTTCCAGCAGCTTACCAGTACCATATGGCTACACCTTC.

This clonotype was observed many times. The chain recombines TRBV4-3 with TRBJ2-3; possibly TRBD1 or TRBD2 for D (5 bases each). Germline V gene sequence: CDR1 LGHNA, CDR2 YSLEER. This CDR3 region has 13 residues. V dropped 3 bases and J dropped 4 bases, with 8 bases sitting between them. This chain's CDR3 is CASSHLGADTQYF. CDR3 in DNA: TGCGCCAGCAGCCATTTGGGGGCAGATACGCAGTATTTT.